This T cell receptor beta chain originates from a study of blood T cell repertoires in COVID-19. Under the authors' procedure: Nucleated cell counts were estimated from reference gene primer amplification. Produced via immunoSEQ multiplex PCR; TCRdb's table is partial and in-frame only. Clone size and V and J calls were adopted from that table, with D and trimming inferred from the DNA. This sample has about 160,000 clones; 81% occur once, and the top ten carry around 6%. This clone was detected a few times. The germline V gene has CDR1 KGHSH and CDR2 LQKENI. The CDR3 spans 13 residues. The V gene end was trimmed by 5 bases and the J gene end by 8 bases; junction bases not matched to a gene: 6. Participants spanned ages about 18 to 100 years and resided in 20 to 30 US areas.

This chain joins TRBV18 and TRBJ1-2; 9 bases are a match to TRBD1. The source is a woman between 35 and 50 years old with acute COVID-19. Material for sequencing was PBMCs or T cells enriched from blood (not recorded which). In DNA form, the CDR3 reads TGTGCCAGCTCATCCACAGGGGGCCCGGGCTACACCTTC. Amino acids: CASSSTGGPGYTF.